This paragraph covers one TCR beta chain sequence. The data were taken from a study of patients and donors after allogeneic stem cell transplantation. TCRdb processed the RT-PCR reads anew with MiXCR; each CDR3 protein has one entry. The data hold 920,000 or so distinct CDR3 sequences, with about a sixth observed a single time. The origin of this receptor is a human donor who was either an allogeneic HSCT recipient or a stem cell or donor lymphocyte infusion donor (not recorded which). It is not recorded whose cells these are; they may come from a transplant donor. The sample comprised blood, either unsorted or a sorted T cell fraction (not recorded which).

CDR3 nucleotide sequence: TGTGCCAGCAGTGAATGGGGGAATCAGCCCCAGCATTTT. Protein product: CASSEWGNQPQHF. V usage is TRBV6-1 and J usage is TRBJ1-5, with D possibly TRBD1 on 5 matching bases. V was shortened by 2 bases and J by 4 bases, with 6 bases between the two germline ends. The CDR3 is made up of 13 amino acids. Germline CDR1 is MNHNS and CDR2 is SASEGT.